Listed here are 19 T cell receptor beta chains from one sample, sequenced in a study of neurological immune-mediated disorders (dated by TCRdb to between 2019 and 2020). Libraries were constructed by 5' RACE. Data came from an Illumina HiSeq 2500. The public reads were quality trimmed at Q25 with fastp and then assembled into clones with MiXCR by TCRdb, keeping productive beta chains. Identical CDR3 proteins give one entry, which carries the most common genes and DNA. This sample lists roughly 76,000 distinct CDR3 sequences; 11% to 15% were detected once. The top ten hold approximately 7.5% of the sample. Sequenced material: PBMCs. The receptors were gathered from a woman aged 45-60 years in good health.

This clonotype has ten or more counts. The CDR3 sequence is CASSFPGNEQYF. The CDR3 coding sequence is TGTGCCAGCAGCTTCCCAGGGAACGAGCAGTACTTC. J is TRBJ2-7 and V is TRBV7-8, with D perhaps matching TRBD1 (5 bases). Per the germline V gene, CDR1 is SGHVS and CDR2 is FQNEAQ. V lost 3 bases, J lost 5 bases, and 8 bases lay in between. The CDR3 has 12 residues.

This clonotype appeared many times. This chain connects TRBV9 to TRBJ2-7; D might be TRBD1 (6 bases). V was clipped by 3 bases and J by 3 bases, with 13 bases between them. CDR1 is SGDLS, CDR2 YYNGEE, per germline. The CDR3 sequence is 14 residues long. CDR3 amino acids: CASSAMVGGYEQYF. The CDR3 DNA follows: TGTGCCAGCAGCGCAATGGTAGGGGGCTACGAGCAGTACTTC.

This clonotype appeared many times. This chain connects TRBV9 to TRBJ2-5, with 8 bases aligning to TRBD1. The CDR3 consists of 15 residues. Germline V gives CDR1 SGDLS, CDR2 YYNGEE. After removal of 0 bases from V and 4 bases from J, the junction contained 5 bases not matched to a gene. CDR3 DNA sequence: TGTGCCAGCAGCGTAGGGTCAGGGGGCGCAGAGACCCAGTACTTC. It is translated as CASSVGSGGAETQYF.

In its sample, this clonotype was seen a few times. A much larger clonotype is one base distant, so this may be a read error. The chain is built from TRBV5-1 and TRBJ2-5; D perhaps matches TRBD1 (6 bases). The CDR3 totals 13 residues. V dropped 4 bases and J dropped 0 bases, with 7 bases sitting between them. Germline CDR1 and CDR2: SGHRS and YFSETQ. The CDR3 here is CASSRTDQETQYF. The CDR3 bases are TGCGCCAGCAGCCGGACAGACCAAGAGACCCAGTACTTC. Combining the CDR3 with reference TRBV5-1 and TRBJ2-5 gives the whole variable domain KAGVTQTPRYLIKTRGQQVTLSCSPISGHRSVSWYQQTPGQGLQFLFEYFSETQRNKGNFPGRFSGRQFSNSRSEMNVSTLELGDSALYLCASSRTDQETQYFGPGTRLLVL.

The chain has TRBV12-3 or TRBV12-4 and TRBJ2-5, with a weak D call TRBD1 (5 bases). V lost 5 bases to trimming and J lost 5 bases, with 18 bases between them. CDR3 length: 15 amino acids. DNA of the CDR3: TGTGCCAGCAGTCCCCGGGTAGGGGCCTTGGAGACCCAGTACTTC. Translation: CASSPRVGALETQYF.

This clonotype was picked up many times. The V call is TRBV5-1, the J call TRBJ1-1, with a possible D match to TRBD1 (5 bases). The CDR3 has 15 residues. The germline gives CDR1 SGHRS, CDR2 YFSETQ. V lost 2 bases and J lost 1, with 12 bases in between. The CDR3 sequence is CASSFVGTQNTEAFF. CDR3 sequence (DNA): TGCGCCAGCAGCTTCGTCGGGACCCAGAACACTGAAGCTTTCTTT.

This clonotype was counted ten times or more. The chain has TRBV20-1 and TRBJ1-1; 9 bases align to TRBD1. V shed 6 bases, J shed 7 bases, and the junction held 6 bases outside the gene matches. The germline V gene encodes CDR1 DFQATT and CDR2 SNEGSKA (reference sequence). This CDR3 has 12 amino acids. The CDR3 protein is CSAIDRGDEAFF. The DNA for the CDR3 is TGCAGTGCGATAGACAGGGGGGATGAAGCTTTCTTT.

The table lists this clonotype with many counts. The rearrangement links TRBV6-1 to TRBJ1-5, with unresolved D. Trimming took 2 bases from V and 3 from J, leaving 14 bases between them. The CDR3 is 16 residues long. In germline, CDR1 is MNHNS, CDR2 SASEGT. In DNA, the CDR3 is TGTGCCAGCAGTGAAAATCAGTGGGGTCTCAATCAGCCCCAGCATTTT. It is translated as CASSENQWGLNQPQHF.

This clonotype was observed at least ten times. The V call is TRBV7-9, the J call TRBJ1-2; 7 bases match TRBD1. Germline-derived CDR1 and CDR2 are SEHNR and FQNEAQ (reference sequence). This CDR3 spans 15 amino acids. Trimming removed 6 bases from V and 4 bases from J; junction bases left unmatched: 11. As DNA, the CDR3 is TGTGCCAGCAGTTTAAGGAGGGGGCCGGTCTATGGCTACACCTTC. It specifies CASSLRRGPVYGYTF.

This clonotype was found many times. This sequence joins TRBV5-1 and TRBJ1-5; D is ambiguous. Germline V gene data show CDR1 as SGHRS and CDR2 as YFSETQ. The CDR3 covers 15 residues. The ends were cut back, 5 bases at V and 4 bases at J, with 16 bases in the middle. DNA for the CDR3: TGCGCCAGCAGGATTAACTCGATAGGTAATCAGCCCCAGCATTTT. It codes for CASRINSIGNQPQHF.

This clonotype was observed at least ten times. The V call is TRBV5-1, the J call TRBJ1-3; D unclear. The CDR3 has 14 amino acids. The germline V and J ends were trimmed by 5 bases and 1 base, with 10 bases remaining between them. Germline CDR1 SGHRS, CDR2 YFSETQ. In DNA, the CDR3 is TGCGCCAGCAGTAACGGAACTTCTGGAAACACCATATATTTT. Protein: CASSNGTSGNTIYF.

This clonotype has only a few counts. The chain uses TRBV7-2 and TRBJ2-3; D is possibly TRBD2 (5 bases). CDR3 length: 14 amino acids. V gave up 4 bases and J gave up 2 bases, with 10 bases separating them. The germline CDR1 and CDR2 sequences are SGHTA and FQGNSA. The DNA for the CDR3 is TGTGCCAGCAGCTCGAGGAGGAACACAGATACGCAGTATTTT. Protein: CASSSRRNTDTQYF.

The chain combines TRBV28 with TRBJ2-5; TRBD2 matches at 7 bases. The CDR3 length is 15 residues. Trimming cost V 6 bases and J 5 bases; bases outside gene matches: 12. CDR1 is MDHEN and CDR2 is SYDVKM in the germline V gene. CDR3 in amino acids: CASSLARLADETQYF. The CDR3 bases are TGTGCCAGCAGCTTGGCCAGACTAGCAGACGAGACCCAGTACTTC.

The chain couples TRBV7-2 to TRBJ2-4; D remains unclear. The CDR3 covers 12 residues. Germline V gene data show CDR1 as SGHTA and CDR2 as FQGNSA. Trimming removed 7 bases from V and 9 bases from J, with 13 bases in between. In DNA, the CDR3 is TGTGCCAGCACCGCGACCTTTGGCATTCAGTACTTC. Protein: CASTATFGIQYF. The variable domain in full, with the rest retrieved from reference TRBV7-2 and TRBJ2-4, is GAGVSQSPSNKVTEKGKDVELRCDPISGHTALYWYRQSLGQGLEFLIYFQGNSAPDKSGLPSDRFSAERTGGSVSTLTIQRTQQEDSAVYLCASTATFGIQYFGAGTRLSVL.

This clonotype was seen repeatedly, ten times or more. V gene TRBV7-2 combines with J gene TRBJ2-2; 9 nucleotides align to TRBD2. With V trimmed by 2 bases and J by 7 bases, 8 bases remained unmatched. Germline V lookup: CDR1 SGHTA, CDR2 FQGNSA. The CDR3 has 16 amino acids. The CDR3 here is CASSLRAGGPFGELFF. As DNA, the CDR3 is TGTGCCAGCAGCTTAAGGGCGGGAGGGCCTTTCGGGGAGCTGTTTTTT. Based on the CDR3 plus reference TRBV7-2 and TRBJ2-2, the full variable domain is GAGVSQSPSNKVTEKGKDVELRCDPISGHTALYWYRQSLGQGLEFLIYFQGNSAPDKSGLPSDRFSAERTGGSVSTLTIQRTQQEDSAVYLCASSLRAGGPFGELFFGEGSRLTVL.

This clonotype was counted ten times or more. The rearrangement joins TRBV28 to TRBJ1-3, with D unclear. V dropped 4 bases and J dropped 2 bases, with 9 bases sitting between them. The CDR3 has 14 amino acids. CDR1 and CDR2 from the germline V gene are MDHEN and SYDVKM. The CDR3 DNA sequence: TGTGCCAGCAGTTCCCCCGGAGCTGGAAACACCATATATTTT. The encoded protein is CASSSPGAGNTIYF.

The V and J genes are TRBV5-4 and TRBJ1-1; 8 nucleotides match TRBD1. With 4 bases clipped from V and 4 bases from J, the junction kept 6 bases outside the gene matches. In germline, CDR1 is SGHNT, CDR2 YYREEE (reference sequence). The CDR3 has 14 amino acids. Here the CDR3 reads CASSLVDRGTEAFF. CDR3 nucleotide sequence: TGTGCCAGCAGCCTGGTAGACAGGGGCACTGAAGCTTTCTTT.

This clonotype has a count of ten or more. J is TRBJ1-2 and V is TRBV5-1; no clear D. The germline V gene has CDR1 SGHRS and CDR2 YFSETQ. V dropped 4 bases and J dropped 4 bases, with 14 bases sitting between them. The CDR3 loop spans 14 amino acids. The CDR3 DNA is TGCGCCAGCAGCAGCACCGGGATTCGCTATGGCTACACCTTC. This translates into CASSSTGIRYGYTF.

This clonotype was seen repeatedly, ten times or more. J is TRBJ2-3 and V is TRBV5-1; TRBD2 matches 10 bases. CDR1 and CDR2 (germline): SGHRS, YFSETQ. Trimming cost V 3 bases and J 3 bases; bases outside gene matches: 1. The CDR3 sequence is 14 residues long. The CDR3 coding sequence is TGCGCCAGCAGCTCGGGACTAGCGACAGATACGCAGTATTTT. It codes for CASSSGLATDTQYF.